The entry that follows covers one T cell receptor beta chain sequence. CDR1 is SGHRS and CDR2 is YFSETQ in the germline V gene. V was trimmed by 4 bases and J by 4 bases, leaving 12 bases between them. The CDR3 has 15 amino acids. These data come from a study of blood T cell repertoires in COVID-19. Study-level background: Acute-phase and convalescent COVID-19 samples originated in the United States, Italy and Spain. Sources were T cells, B-cell-depleted T cells, or PBMCs; the material itself was cDNA or gDNA.

Sequencing used immunoSEQ multiplex PCR; TCRdb keeps in-frame clones, though not all of them. The sample carries about 480,000 clones, roughly 88% recorded once. The clonotype was recovered from a woman aged 45-59 years with COVID-19, enrolled during active disease. The V gene is TRBV5-1, the J gene TRBJ2-6; weak D call: TRBD2 (7 bases). The sample comprised peripheral blood. The CDR3 region is CASSPGGAGANVLTF. The CDR3 nucleotides read TGCGCCAGCAGCCCTGGGGGGGCCGGGGCCAACGTCCTGACTTTC.